Sequencing of this T cell receptor (beta chain) was carried out in a study of response to subunit inactivated influenza vaccine. Worth noting for this clonotype: Its antigen is as yet unknown.

This CDR3 spans 20 amino acids. The V gene's germline CDR1 is LGHNA and CDR2 YSLEER. V shed 1 base and J 5 bases; nucleotides not matched to a gene: 18. MiXCR, applied by TCRdb to the RT-PCR reads, yields one record per CDR3 protein. Of around 540,000 distinct CDR3 sequences listed, 12% are singletons. The study, taken as a whole, reports: A suggestion made by the authors is that each seasonal influenza vaccination recruits few new T cells.

The receptor's source is a man in his fifties or sixties who received an inactivated influenza vaccine. The chain links TRBV4-3 to TRBJ2-3; 10 bases align to TRBD2. This sample comprised PBMCs from blood, obtained on the day of vaccination. The CDR3, as DNA: TGCGCCAGCAGCCAAGTGTCTAGCGGGAGTGGGCTGTTCGGTGGAGATACGCAGTATTTT. Encoded protein: CASSQVSSGSGLFGGDTQYF.